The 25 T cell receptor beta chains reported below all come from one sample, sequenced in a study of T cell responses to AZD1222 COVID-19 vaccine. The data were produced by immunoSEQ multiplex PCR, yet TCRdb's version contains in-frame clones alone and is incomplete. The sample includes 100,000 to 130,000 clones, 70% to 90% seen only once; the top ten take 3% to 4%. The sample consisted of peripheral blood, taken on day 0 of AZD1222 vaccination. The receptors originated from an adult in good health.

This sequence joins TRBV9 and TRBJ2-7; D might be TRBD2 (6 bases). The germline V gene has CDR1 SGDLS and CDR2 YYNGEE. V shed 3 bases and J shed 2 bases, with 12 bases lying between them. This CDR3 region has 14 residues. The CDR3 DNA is TGTGCCAGCAGCGCAGTGGGGGGAGCCTACGAGCAGTACTTC. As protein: CASSAVGGAYEQYF. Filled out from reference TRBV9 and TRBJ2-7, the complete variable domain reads DSGVTQTPKHLITATGQRVTLRCSPRSGDLSVYWYQQSLDQGLQFLIQYYNGEERAKGNILERFSAQQFPDLHSELNLSSLELGDSALYFCASSAVGGAYEQYFGPGTRLTVT.

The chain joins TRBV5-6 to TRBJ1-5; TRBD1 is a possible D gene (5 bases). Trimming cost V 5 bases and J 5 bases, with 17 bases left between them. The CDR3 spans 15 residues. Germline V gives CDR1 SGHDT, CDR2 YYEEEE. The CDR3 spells CASRRGGAVYQPQHF. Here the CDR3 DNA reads TGTGCCAGCAGGCGCGGCGGGGCAGTCTATCAGCCCCAGCATTTT.

The CDR3 region has the DNA TGTGCCAGCAGCCAAGCGGCAGGGGGGGGCTACACCTTC. Its translation: CASSQAAGGGYTF. The chain is built from TRBV3-1 (or the pseudogene TRBV3-2) and TRBJ1-2; the match to TRBD1 covers 7 bases. The V and J ends lost 1 base and 8 bases, in that order; junction bases with no gene match: 4. Germline assignment: CDR1 LGHDT and CDR2 YNNKEL (reference sequence). This CDR3 is built from 13 residues.

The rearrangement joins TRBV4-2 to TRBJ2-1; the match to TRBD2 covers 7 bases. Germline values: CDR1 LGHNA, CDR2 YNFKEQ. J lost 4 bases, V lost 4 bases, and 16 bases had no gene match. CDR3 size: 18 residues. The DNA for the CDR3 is TGTGCCAGCAGCCCCCTATGGGGCGGGGGAGTGCGGTACAATGAGCAGTTCTTC. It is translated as CASSPLWGGGVRYNEQFF.

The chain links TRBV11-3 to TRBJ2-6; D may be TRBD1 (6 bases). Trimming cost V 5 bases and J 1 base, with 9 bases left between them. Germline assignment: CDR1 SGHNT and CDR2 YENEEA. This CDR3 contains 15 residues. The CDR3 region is CASSPTGSGANVLTF. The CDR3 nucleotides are TGTGCCAGCAGCCCCACAGGGTCTGGGGCCAACGTCCTGACTTTC.

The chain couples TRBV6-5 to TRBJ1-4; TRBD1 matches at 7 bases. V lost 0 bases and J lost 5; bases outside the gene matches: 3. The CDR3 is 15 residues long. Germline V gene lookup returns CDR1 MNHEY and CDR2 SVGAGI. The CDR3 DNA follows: TGTGCCAGCAGTTACTCCACAGGGGTGAATGAAAAACTGTTTTTT. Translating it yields CASSYSTGVNEKLFF.

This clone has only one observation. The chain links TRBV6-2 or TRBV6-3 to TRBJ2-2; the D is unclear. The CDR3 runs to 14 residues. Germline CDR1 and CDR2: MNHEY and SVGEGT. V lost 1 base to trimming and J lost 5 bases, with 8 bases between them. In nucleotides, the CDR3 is TGTGCCAGCAGTTACTTCGTGGGGACCGGGGAGCTGTTTTTT. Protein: CASSYFVGTGELFF.

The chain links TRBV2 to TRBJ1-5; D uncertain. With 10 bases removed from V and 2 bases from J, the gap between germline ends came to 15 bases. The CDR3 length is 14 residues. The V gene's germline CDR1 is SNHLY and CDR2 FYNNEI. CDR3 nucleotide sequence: TGTGCCACCAACTACGGAGTAGGCAATCAGCCCCAGCATTTT. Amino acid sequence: CATNYGVGNQPQHF.

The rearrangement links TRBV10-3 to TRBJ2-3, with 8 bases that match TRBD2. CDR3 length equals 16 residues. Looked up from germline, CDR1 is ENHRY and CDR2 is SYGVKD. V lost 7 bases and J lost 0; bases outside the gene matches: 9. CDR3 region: CAIKDSGGASTDTQYF. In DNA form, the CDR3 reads TGTGCCATCAAGGACAGCGGGGGTGCTAGCACAGATACGCAGTATTTT.

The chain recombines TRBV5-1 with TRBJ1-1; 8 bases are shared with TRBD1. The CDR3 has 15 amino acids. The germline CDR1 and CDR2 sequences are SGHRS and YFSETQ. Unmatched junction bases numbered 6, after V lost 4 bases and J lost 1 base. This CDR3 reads CASSPGGRSNTEAFF. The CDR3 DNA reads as TGCGCCAGCAGCCCAGGGGGCCGATCGAACACTGAAGCTTTCTTT.

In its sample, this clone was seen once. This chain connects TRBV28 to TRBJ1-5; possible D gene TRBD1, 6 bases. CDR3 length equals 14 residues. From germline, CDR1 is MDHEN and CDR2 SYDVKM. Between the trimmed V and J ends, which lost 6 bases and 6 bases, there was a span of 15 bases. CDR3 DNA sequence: TGTGCCAGCAGGTCCGGGACAAATCCTCAGCCCCAGCATTTT. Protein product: CASRSGTNPQPQHF.

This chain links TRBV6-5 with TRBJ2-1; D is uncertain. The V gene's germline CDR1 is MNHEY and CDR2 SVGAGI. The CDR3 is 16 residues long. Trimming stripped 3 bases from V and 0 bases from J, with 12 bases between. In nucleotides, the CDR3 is TGTGCCAGCAGTTATAGGCAGAGGAGCTCCTACAATGAGCAGTTCTTC. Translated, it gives CASSYRQRSSYNEQFF.

The CDR3 sequence is CAFPLAQGGSPLHF. CDR3 sequence (DNA): TGTGCCTTTCCCTTGGCCCAGGGTGGTTCACCCCTCCACTTT. V is TRBV28 and J is TRBJ1-6; possibly TRBD1 for D (5 bases). V lost 11 bases and J 9 bases, leaving 20 bases between the germline ends. Germline V CDR1 and CDR2: MDHEN, SYDVKM. The CDR3 spans 14 residues.

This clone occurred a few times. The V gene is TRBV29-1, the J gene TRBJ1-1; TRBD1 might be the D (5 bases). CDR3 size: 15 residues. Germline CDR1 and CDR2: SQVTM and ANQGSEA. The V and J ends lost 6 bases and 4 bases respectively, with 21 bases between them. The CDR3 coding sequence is TGCAGCGTCCCCACCTGGGGGACCCGCGGCACTGAAGCTTTCTTT. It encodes CSVPTWGTRGTEAFF.

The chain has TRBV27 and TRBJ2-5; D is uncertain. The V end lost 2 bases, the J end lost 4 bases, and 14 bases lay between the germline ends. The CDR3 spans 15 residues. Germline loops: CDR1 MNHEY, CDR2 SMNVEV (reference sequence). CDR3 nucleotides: TGTGCCAGCAGTTTAAGGTCCACCCGAGGAGAGACCCAGTACTTC. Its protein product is CASSLRSTRGETQYF.

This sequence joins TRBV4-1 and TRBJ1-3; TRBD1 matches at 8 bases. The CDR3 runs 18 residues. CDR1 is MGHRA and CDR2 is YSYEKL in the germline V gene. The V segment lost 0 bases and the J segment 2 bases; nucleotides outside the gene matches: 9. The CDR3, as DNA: TGCGCCAGCAGCCAAGATTTTAGGACAGGGCGGACTGGAAACACCATATATTTT. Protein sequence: CASSQDFRTGRTGNTIYF.

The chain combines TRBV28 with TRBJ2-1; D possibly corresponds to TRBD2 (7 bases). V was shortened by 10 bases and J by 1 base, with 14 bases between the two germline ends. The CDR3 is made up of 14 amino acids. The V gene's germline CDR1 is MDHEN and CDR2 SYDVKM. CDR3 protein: CATQRGGSYNEQFF. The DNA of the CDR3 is TGTGCCACGCAGAGGGGGGGGTCCTACAATGAGCAGTTCTTC.

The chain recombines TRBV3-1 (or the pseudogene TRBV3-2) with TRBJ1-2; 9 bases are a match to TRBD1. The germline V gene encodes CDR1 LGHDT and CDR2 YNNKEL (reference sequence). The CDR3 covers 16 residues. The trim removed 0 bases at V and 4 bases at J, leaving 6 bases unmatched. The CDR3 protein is CASSQDTGQGTYGYTF. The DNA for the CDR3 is TGTGCCAGCAGCCAAGATACCGGACAGGGGACCTATGGCTACACCTTC.

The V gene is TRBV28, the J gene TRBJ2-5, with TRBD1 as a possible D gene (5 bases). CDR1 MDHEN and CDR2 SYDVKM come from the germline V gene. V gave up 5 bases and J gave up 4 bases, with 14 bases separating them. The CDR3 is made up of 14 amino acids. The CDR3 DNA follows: TGTGCCAGCAGTCACCGACAGACCTCAGAGACCCAGTACTTC. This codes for CASSHRQTSETQYF.

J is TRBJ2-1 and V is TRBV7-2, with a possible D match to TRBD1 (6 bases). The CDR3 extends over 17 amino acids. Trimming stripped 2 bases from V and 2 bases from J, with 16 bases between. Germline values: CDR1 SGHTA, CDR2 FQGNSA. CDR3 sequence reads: CASSLMRARDTYNEQFF. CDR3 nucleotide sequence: TGTGCCAGCAGCTTAATGCGGGCCCGGGACACCTACAATGAGCAGTTCTTC.

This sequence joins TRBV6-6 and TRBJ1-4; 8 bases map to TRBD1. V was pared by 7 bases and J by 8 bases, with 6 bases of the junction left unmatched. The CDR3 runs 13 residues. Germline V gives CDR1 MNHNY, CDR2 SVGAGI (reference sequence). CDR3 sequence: CASKTGQVEKLFF. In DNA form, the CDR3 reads TGTGCCAGCAAGACGGGACAGGTAGAAAAACTGTTTTTT.

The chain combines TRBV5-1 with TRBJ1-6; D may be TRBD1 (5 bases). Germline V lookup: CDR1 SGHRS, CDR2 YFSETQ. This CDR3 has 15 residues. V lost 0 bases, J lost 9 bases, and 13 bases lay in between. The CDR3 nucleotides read TGCGCCAGCAGCTTGGACCCCGGGGGGAGTTCACCCCTCCACTTT. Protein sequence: CASSLDPGGSSPLHF. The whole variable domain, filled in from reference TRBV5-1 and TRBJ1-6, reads KAGVTQTPRYLIKTRGQQVTLSCSPISGHRSVSWYQQTPGQGLQFLFEYFSETQRNKGNFPGRFSGRQFSNSRSEMNVSTLELGDSALYLCASSLDPGGSSPLHFGNGTRLTVT.

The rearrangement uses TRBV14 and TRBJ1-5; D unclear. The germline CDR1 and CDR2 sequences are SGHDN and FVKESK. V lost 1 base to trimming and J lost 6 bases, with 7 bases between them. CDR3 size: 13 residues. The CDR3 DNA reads TGTGCCAGCAGCCAAGGATTTGGTCAGCCCCAGCATTTT. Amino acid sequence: CASSQGFGQPQHF. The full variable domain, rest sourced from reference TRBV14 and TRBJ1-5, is EAGVTQFPSHSVIEKGQTVTLRCDPISGHDNLYWYRRVMGKEIKFLLHFVKESKQDESGMPNNRFLAERTGGTYSTLKVQPAELEDSGVYFCASSQGFGQPQHFGDGTRLSIL.

The CDR3 coding sequence is TGTGCCAGCAGCTTAGATGCAGATGACTATGGCTACACCTTC. Protein sequence: CASSLDADDYGYTF. The J gene is TRBJ1-2, the V gene TRBV7-2; D uncertain. Trimming took 1 base from V and 3 from J, leaving 9 bases between them. This CDR3 is 14 amino acids long. Per the germline V gene, CDR1 is SGHTA and CDR2 is FQGNSA.

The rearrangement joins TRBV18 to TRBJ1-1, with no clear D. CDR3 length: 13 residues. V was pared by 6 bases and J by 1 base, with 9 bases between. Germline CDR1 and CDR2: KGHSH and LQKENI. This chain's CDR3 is CASSSDGNTEAFF. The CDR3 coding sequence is TGTGCCAGCTCCTCGGACGGGAACACTGAAGCTTTCTTT.